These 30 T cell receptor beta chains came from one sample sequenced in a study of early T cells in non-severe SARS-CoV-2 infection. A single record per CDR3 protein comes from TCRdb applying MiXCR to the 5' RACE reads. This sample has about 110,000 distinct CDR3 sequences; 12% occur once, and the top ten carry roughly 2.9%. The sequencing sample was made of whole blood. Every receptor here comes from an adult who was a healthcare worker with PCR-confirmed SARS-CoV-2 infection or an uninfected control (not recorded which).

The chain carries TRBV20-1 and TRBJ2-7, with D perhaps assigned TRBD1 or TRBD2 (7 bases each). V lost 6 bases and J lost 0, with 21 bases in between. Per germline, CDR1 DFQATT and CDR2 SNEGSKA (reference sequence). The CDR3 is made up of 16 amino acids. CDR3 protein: CSAPIQGRVLSYEQYF. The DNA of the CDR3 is TGCAGTGCCCCTATACAGGGGAGGGTTCTCTCCTACGAGCAGTACTTC.

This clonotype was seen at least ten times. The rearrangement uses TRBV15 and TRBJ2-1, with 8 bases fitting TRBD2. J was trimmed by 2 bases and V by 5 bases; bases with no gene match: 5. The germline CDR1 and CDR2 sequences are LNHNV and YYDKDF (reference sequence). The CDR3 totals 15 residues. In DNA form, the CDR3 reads TGTGCCACCAGCGGAACTAGCGGTACCTACAATGAGCAGTTCTTC. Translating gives CATSGTSGTYNEQFF. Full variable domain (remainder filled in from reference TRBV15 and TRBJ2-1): DAMVIQNPRYQVTQFGKPVTLSCSQTLNHNVMYWYQQKSSQAPKLLFHYYDKDFNNEADTPDNFQSRRPNTSFCFLDIRSPGLGDTAMYLCATSGTSGTYNEQFFGPGTRLTVL.

CDR3 in amino acids: CASSGTPYEQYF. The CDR3 DNA follows: TGTGCCAGCAGCGGGACCCCCTACGAGCAGTACTTC. V is TRBV7-9 and J is TRBJ2-7; either TRBD1 or TRBD2 may fit D (5 bases each). The CDR3 contains 12 residues. Trimming removed 5 bases from V and 2 bases from J, with 7 bases in between. Germline CDR1 reads SEHNR; CDR2 reads FQNEAQ (reference sequence).

The CDR3 loop reads CASSSGDRVYGYTF. The CDR3 DNA reads as TGTGCCAGCAGCTCAGGGGACAGGGTCTATGGCTACACCTTC. V gene TRBV7-9 combines with J gene TRBJ1-2; 9 bases are shared with TRBD1. The CDR3 is 14 residues long. V was clipped by 4 bases and J by 4 bases; unmatched bases: 4. Germline loops: CDR1 SEHNR, CDR2 FQNEAQ (reference sequence).

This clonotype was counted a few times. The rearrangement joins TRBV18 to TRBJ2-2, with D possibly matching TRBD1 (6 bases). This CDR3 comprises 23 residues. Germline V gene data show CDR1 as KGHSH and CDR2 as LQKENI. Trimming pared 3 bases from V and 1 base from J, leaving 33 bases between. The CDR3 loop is CASSPRRKMGRDNNKENTGELFF. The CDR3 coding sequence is TGTGCCAGCTCACCTAGACGGAAAATGGGACGGGACAACAACAAGGAGAACACCGGGGAGCTGTTTTTT.

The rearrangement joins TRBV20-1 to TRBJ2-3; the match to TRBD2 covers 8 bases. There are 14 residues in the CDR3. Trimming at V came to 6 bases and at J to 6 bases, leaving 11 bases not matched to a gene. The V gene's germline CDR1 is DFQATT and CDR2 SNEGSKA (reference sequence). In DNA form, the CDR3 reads TGCAGTGCCCGGGGGACTAGAAGTACGGATACGCAGTATTTT. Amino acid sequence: CSARGTRSTDTQYF.

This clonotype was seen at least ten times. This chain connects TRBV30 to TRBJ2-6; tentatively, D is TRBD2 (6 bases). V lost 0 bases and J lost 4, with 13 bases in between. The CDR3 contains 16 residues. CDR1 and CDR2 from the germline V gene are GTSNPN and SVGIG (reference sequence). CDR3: CAWSVSGGIGANVLTF. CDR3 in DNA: TGTGCCTGGAGTGTAAGTGGAGGGATCGGGGCCAACGTCCTGACTTTC.

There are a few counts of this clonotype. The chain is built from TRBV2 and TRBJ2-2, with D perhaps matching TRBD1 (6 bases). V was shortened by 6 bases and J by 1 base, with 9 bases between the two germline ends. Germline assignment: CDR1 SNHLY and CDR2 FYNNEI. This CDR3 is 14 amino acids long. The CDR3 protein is CASSETGNTGELFF. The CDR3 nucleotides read TGTGCCAGCAGCGAGACAGGGAACACCGGGGAGCTGTTTTTT.

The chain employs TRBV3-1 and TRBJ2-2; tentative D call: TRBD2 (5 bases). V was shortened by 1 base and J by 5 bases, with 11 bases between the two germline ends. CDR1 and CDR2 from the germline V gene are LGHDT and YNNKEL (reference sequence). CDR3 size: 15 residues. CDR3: CASSQVARTTGELFF. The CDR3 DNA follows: TGTGCCAGCAGCCAAGTCGCGCGGACTACCGGGGAGCTGTTTTTT.

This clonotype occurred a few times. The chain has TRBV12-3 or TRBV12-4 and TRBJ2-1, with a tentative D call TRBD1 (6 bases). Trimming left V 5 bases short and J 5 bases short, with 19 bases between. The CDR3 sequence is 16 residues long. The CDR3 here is CASSLRGDRPNNEQFF. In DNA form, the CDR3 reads TGTGCCAGCAGTCTCCGGGGCGACAGGCCTAACAATGAGCAGTTCTTC.

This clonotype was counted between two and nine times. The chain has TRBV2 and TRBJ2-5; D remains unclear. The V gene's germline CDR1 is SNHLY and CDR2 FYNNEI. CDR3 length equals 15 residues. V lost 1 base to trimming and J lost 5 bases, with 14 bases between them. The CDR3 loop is CASSEEVTASETQYF. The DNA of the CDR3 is TGTGCCAGCAGTGAAGAAGTGACCGCCTCGGAGACCCAGTACTTC. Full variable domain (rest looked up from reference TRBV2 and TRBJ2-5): EPEVTQTPSHQVTQMGQEVILRCVPISNHLYFYWYRQILGQKVEFLVSFYNNEISEKSEIFDDQFSVERPDGSNFTLKIRSTKLEDSAMYFCASSEEVTASETQYFGPGTRLLVL.

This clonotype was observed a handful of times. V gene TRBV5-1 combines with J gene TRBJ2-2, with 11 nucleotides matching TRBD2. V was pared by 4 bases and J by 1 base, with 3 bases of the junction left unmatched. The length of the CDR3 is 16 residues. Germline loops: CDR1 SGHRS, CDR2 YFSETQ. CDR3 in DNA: TGCGCCAGCAGCCTGGGACTAGCGGTGAACACCGGGGAGCTGTTTTTT. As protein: CASSLGLAVNTGELFF.

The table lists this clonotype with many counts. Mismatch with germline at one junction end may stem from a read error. Here the CDR3 reads CASSLDSNYEQYF. The CDR3 bases are TGTGCCAGCAGCCTAGACAGTAACTACGAGCAGTACTTC. The chain has TRBV11-2 and TRBJ2-7; D perhaps matches TRBD1 (5 bases). This CDR3 contains 13 residues. Germline loops: CDR1 SGHAT, CDR2 FQNNGV.

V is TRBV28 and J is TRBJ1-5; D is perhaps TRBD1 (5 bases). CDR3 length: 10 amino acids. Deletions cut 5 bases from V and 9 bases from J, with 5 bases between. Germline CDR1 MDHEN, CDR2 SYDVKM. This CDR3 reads CASSGGPQHF. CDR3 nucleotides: TGTGCCAGCAGTGGGGGGCCCCAGCATTTT.

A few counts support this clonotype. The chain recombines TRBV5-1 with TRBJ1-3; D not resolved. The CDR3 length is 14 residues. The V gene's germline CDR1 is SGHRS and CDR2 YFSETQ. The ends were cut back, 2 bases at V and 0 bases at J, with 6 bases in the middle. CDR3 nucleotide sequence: TGCGCCAGCAGCTTAGGCGTCTCTGGAAACACCATATATTTT. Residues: CASSLGVSGNTIYF.

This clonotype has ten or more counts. CDR3 bases: TGTGCCAGCAGCGACAGGTTCTCATCTGCTGGGGCCAACGTCCTGACTTTC. This sequence encodes CASSDRFSSAGANVLTF. The chain couples TRBV6-4 to TRBJ2-6; TRBD1 might be the D (6 bases). Trimming stripped 6 bases from V and 2 bases from J, with 17 bases between. CDR3 length: 17 residues. Looked up from germline, CDR1 is MRHNA and CDR2 is SNTAGT.

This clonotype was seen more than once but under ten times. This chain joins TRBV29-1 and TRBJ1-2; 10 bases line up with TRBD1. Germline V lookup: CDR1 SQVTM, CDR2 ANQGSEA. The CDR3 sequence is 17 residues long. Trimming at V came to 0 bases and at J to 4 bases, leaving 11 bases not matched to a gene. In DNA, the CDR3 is TGCAGCGTTGAAGAGGGGGACAGGGGTCCCAGGTTCTATGGCTACACCTTC. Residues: CSVEEGDRGPRFYGYTF. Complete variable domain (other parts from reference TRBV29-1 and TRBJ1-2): SAVISQKPSRDICQRGTSLTIQCQVDSQVTMMFWYRQQPGQSLTLIATANQGSEATYESGFVIDKFPISRPNLTFSTLTVSNMSPEDSSIYLCSVEEGDRGPRFYGYTFGSGTRLTVV.

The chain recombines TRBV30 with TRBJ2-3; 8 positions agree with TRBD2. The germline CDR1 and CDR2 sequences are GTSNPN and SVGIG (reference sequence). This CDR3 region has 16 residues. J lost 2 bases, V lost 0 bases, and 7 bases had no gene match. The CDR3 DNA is TGTGCCTGGAGTGTACCCACTAGCGGCTTCACAGATACGCAGTATTTT. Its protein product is CAWSVPTSGFTDTQYF.

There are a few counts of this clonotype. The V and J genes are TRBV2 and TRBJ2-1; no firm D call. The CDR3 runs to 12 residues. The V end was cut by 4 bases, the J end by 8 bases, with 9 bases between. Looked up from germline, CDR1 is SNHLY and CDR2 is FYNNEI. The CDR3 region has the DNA TGTGCCAGCAGTGGCAGGTATGATGAGCAGTTCTTC. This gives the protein CASSGRYDEQFF.

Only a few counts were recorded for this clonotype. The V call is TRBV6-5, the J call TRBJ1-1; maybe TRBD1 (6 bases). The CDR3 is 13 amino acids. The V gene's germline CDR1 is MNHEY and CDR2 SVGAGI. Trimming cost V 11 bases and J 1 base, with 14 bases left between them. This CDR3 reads CASLGARNTEAFF. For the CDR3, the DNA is TGTGCCTCCTTGGGGGCTAGGAACACTGAAGCTTTCTTT.

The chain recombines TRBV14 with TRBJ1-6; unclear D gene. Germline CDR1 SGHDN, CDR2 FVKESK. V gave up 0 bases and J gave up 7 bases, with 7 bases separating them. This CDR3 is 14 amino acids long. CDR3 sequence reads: CASSQDDRNSPLHF. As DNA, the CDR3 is TGTGCCAGCAGCCAAGACGATCGGAATTCACCCCTCCACTTT.

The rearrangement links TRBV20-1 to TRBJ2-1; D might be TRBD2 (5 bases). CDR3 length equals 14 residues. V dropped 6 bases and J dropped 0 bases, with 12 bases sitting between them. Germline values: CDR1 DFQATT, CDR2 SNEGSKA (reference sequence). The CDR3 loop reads CSAPAVLSYNEQFF. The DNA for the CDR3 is TGCAGTGCGCCAGCGGTCCTCTCCTACAATGAGCAGTTCTTC.

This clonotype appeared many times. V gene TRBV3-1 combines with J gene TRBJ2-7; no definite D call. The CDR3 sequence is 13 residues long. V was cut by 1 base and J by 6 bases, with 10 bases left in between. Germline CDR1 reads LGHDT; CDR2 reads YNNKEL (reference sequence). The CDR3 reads CASSQGHLGEQYF. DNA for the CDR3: TGTGCCAGCAGCCAAGGACACCTCGGCGAGCAGTACTTC.

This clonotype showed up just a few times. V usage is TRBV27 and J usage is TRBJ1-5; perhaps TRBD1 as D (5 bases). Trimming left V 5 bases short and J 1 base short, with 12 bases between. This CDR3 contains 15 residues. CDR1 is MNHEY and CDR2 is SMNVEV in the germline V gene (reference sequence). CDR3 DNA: TGTGCCAGCAGTCCCCATCAGGGAAGCAATCAGCCCCAGCATTTT. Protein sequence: CASSPHQGSNQPQHF.

CDR3: CASSLRDRSSYNEQFF. CDR3 nucleotides: TGTGCCAGCAGCCTGCGTGACAGGAGCTCCTACAATGAGCAGTTCTTC. The chain joins TRBV6-5 to TRBJ2-1; D may be TRBD1 (6 bases). Germline CDR1 reads MNHEY; CDR2 reads SVGAGI. The V gene lost 6 bases and the J gene lost 0 bases, with 15 bases spanning the gap. This CDR3 is 16 amino acids long.

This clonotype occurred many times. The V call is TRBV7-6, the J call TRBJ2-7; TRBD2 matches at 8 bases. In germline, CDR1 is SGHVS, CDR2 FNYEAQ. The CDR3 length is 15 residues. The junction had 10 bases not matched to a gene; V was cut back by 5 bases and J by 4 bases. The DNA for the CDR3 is TGTGCCAGCAGCGAAAGCGGGACTAGTGTATACGAGCAGTACTTC. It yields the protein CASSESGTSVYEQYF.

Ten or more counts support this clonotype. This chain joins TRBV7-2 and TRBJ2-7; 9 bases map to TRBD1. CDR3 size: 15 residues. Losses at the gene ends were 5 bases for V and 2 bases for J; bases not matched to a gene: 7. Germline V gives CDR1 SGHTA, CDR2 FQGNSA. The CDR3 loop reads CASSPPGQGTYEQYF. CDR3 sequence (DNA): TGTGCCAGCAGCCCACCGGGACAGGGCACCTACGAGCAGTACTTC.

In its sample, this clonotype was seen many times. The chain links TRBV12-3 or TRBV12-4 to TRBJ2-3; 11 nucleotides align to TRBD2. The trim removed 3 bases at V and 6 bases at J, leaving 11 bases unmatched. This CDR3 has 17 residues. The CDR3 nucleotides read TGTGCCAGCAGTTTCGTTAGGGGGGGACTAGCGGTGGATACGCAGTATTTT. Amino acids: CASSFVRGGLAVDTQYF.

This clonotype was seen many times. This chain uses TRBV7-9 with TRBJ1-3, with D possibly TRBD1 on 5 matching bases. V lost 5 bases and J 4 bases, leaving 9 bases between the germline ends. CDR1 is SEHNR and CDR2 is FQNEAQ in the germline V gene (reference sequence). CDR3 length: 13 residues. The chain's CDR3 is CASSRDVGNTIYF. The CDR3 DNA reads TGTGCCAGCAGCAGGGACGTCGGAAACACCATATATTTT.

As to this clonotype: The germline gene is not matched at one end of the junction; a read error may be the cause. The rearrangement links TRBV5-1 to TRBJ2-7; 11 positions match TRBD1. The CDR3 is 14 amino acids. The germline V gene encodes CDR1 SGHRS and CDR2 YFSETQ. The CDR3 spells CASSGTGGNYEEYF. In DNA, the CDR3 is TGCGCCAGCAGCGGGACAGGGGGGAACTACGAGGAGTACTTC.